The 23 T cell receptor beta chains reported below all come from one sample, sequenced in a study of T cell repertoires in cytomegalovirus infection. TCRdb fed the reads into MiXCR, producing one record per CDR3 protein. The repertoire includes hundreds of thousands of distinct CDR3 sequences, roughly 42% of them detected once, and around two fifths sits in the top ten. Antigens for these TCRs are unknown. The sequencing used cultured PBMCs, collected from culture after CMV antigen stimulation. These receptors came from a human donor in good health (CMV status not recorded). Some clones in this sample may be carry-over from other donors' samples.

V usage is TRBV7-2 and J usage is TRBJ2-7; 13 bases agree with TRBD2. After removal of 4 bases from V and 0 bases from J, the junction contained 9 bases not matched to a gene. CDR3 length: 18 residues. CDR1 SGHTA and CDR2 FQGNSA come from the germline V gene. The CDR3 nucleotides are TGTGCCAGCAGCTCCCGGAAGGGACTAGCGGGGAGCTCCTACGAGCAGTACTTC. It codes for CASSSRKGLAGSSYEQYF.

The sample holds a few counts of this clonotype. This chain connects TRBV7-9 to TRBJ1-2, with 8 bases fitting TRBD1. The V and J ends lost 2 bases and 4 bases, in that order; junction bases with no gene match: 9. There are 16 residues in the CDR3. Per the germline V gene, CDR1 is SEHNR and CDR2 is FQNEAQ (reference sequence). The CDR3 here is CASSLSTGGDFYGYTF. CDR3 DNA sequence: TGTGCCAGCAGCTTATCCACAGGGGGAGACTTCTATGGCTACACCTTC.

This chain joins TRBV9 and TRBJ2-1; D remains unclear. The CDR3 has 15 residues. V gave up 4 bases and J gave up 2 bases, with 13 bases separating them. Germline-derived CDR1 and CDR2 are SGDLS and YYNGEE. The CDR3 region is CASSSGLHPYNEQFF. The CDR3 bases are TGTGCCAGCAGCTCTGGGTTGCACCCCTACAATGAGCAGTTCTTC.

This clonotype was observed a handful of times. The chain is built from TRBV7-9 and TRBJ2-2; D is undetermined. This CDR3 spans 13 amino acids. Germline V gives CDR1 SEHNR, CDR2 FQNEAQ (reference sequence). With 7 bases removed from V and 3 bases from J, the gap between germline ends came to 9 bases. Written as DNA, the CDR3 is TGTGCCAGCATGAGGCAAGACACCGGGGAGCTGTTTTTT. Its protein product is CASMRQDTGELFF.

This clonotype has a handful of counts. The V call is TRBV7-2, the J call TRBJ1-5; no reliable D call. Looked up from germline, CDR1 is SGHTA and CDR2 is FQGNSA. The CDR3 is made up of 15 amino acids. V shed 2 bases and J shed 6 bases, with 14 bases lying between them. For the CDR3, the DNA is TGTGCCAGCAGCTTAAACAGCGGACGGGCTCAGCCCCAGCATTTT. As protein: CASSLNSGRAQPQHF.

There are a few counts of this clonotype. The chain is built from TRBV4-1 and TRBJ1-1; D is ambiguous. The germline V gene encodes CDR1 MGHRA and CDR2 YSYEKL. The CDR3 is made up of 16 amino acids. Trimming took 0 bases from V and 2 from J, leaving 13 bases between them. The CDR3 sequence is CASSQDPIFGNTEAFF. The CDR3 DNA is TGCGCCAGCAGCCAAGATCCCATCTTCGGCAACACTGAAGCTTTCTTT.

The chain links TRBV7-8 to TRBJ1-1; 10 bases agree with TRBD1. CDR1 is SGHVS and CDR2 is FQNEAQ in the germline V gene. This CDR3 has 13 amino acids. The trim removed 3 bases at V and 9 bases at J, leaving 4 bases unmatched. CDR3 in amino acids: CASSFGTGAQAFF. CDR3 bases: TGTGCCAGCAGCTTTGGGACAGGGGCCCAAGCTTTCTTT.

This chain uses TRBV7-2 with TRBJ2-1; D perhaps matches TRBD1 (5 bases). Germline values: CDR1 SGHTA, CDR2 FQGNSA. Trimming pared 7 bases from V and 4 bases from J, leaving 11 bases between. The CDR3 consists of 13 residues. The CDR3 DNA reads as TGTGCCAGCACCCAGGGCCGGTACAATGAGCAGTTCTTC. It yields the protein CASTQGRYNEQFF.

The genes are TRBV12-3 or TRBV12-4 and TRBJ2-7; D is unclear. This CDR3 is 13 amino acids long. Between the trimmed V and J ends, which lost 6 bases and 6 bases, there was a span of 15 bases. The CDR3 protein is CASRPFLSGEQYF. The CDR3 bases are TGTGCCAGCAGACCGTTCTTGTCGGGCGAGCAGTACTTC.

Concerning this clonotype: This sequence may be a read error, since a much larger clone differs from it by one base. The chain employs TRBV7-6 and TRBJ1-5, with no clear D. The germline CDR1 and CDR2 sequences are SGHVS and FNYEAQ. The CDR3 length is 15 residues. CDR3: CGSSLSGGSNQPQHF. The CDR3 DNA is TGTGGCAGCAGCCTTAGCGGCGGTAGCAATCAGCCCCAGCATTTT.

This clonotype was seen a few times. The chain carries TRBV12-3 or TRBV12-4 and TRBJ2-3, with D possibly matching TRBD2 (5 bases). V lost 10 bases and J 2 bases, leaving 16 bases between the germline ends. This CDR3 region has 14 residues. CDR3 DNA: TGTGCCACCCGACCCGAGCGGAACACAGATACGCAGTATTTT. This translates into CATRPERNTDTQYF.

The chain recombines TRBV2 with TRBJ2-2; 8 positions match TRBD2. V gave up 8 bases and J gave up 5 bases; unmatched junction bases: 10. This CDR3 contains 15 residues. Germline CDR1 SNHLY, CDR2 FYNNEI. CDR3 in DNA: TGTGCCAGCCTTTTTCCGGGAGGGAGTACCGGGGAGCTGTTTTTT. It translates to CASLFPGGSTGELFF.

The genes are TRBV6-1 and TRBJ1-3; no reliable D call. V shed 8 bases and J shed 0 bases, with 8 bases lying between them. Germline V gene sequence: CDR1 MNHNS, CDR2 SASEGT. This CDR3 comprises 13 residues. CDR3 region: CASGVHSGNTIYF. The CDR3 nucleotides read TGTGCCAGCGGCGTACACTCTGGAAACACCATATATTTT.

This clonotype turned up a few times. The gene calls are TRBV4-3 and TRBJ2-7; no firm D call. V was trimmed by 0 bases and J by 4 bases, leaving 4 bases between them. There are 12 residues in the CDR3. The V gene's germline CDR1 is LGHNA and CDR2 YSLEER. The CDR3 nucleotides are TGCGCCAGCAGCCAAGATGCTTACGAGCAGTACTTC. Encoded protein: CASSQDAYEQYF.

This chain connects TRBV19 to TRBJ2-1; D gene uncertain. With 3 bases removed from V and 8 bases from J, the gap between germline ends came to 14 bases. Per germline, CDR1 LNHDA and CDR2 SQIVND (reference sequence). This CDR3 comprises 14 residues. The CDR3 is CASSMLQALDEQFF. In nucleotides, the CDR3 is TGTGCCAGTAGTATGCTCCAGGCGTTGGATGAGCAGTTCTTC.

This clonotype was counted between two and nine times. The V call is TRBV19, the J call TRBJ2-1; D is ambiguous. The CDR3 loop spans 14 amino acids. The V and J ends lost 3 bases and 5 bases respectively, with 11 bases between them. The germline V gene has CDR1 LNHDA and CDR2 SQIVND (reference sequence). CDR3 region: CASSMSSYNNEQFF. CDR3 sequence (DNA): TGTGCCAGTAGTATGAGTAGCTATAACAATGAGCAGTTCTTC.

This chain joins TRBV19 and TRBJ2-1; D might be TRBD2 (6 bases). Looked up from germline, CDR1 is LNHDA and CDR2 is SQIVND (reference sequence). The CDR3 length is 13 residues. Trimming shortened V by 5 bases and J by 10 bases, and 15 bases separated the two germline ends. This chain's CDR3 is CASSYGTQREQFF. The CDR3 bases are TGTGCCAGTAGTTACGGGACTCAACGCGAGCAGTTCTTC.

The V and J genes are TRBV6-6 and TRBJ1-5, with TRBD1 matching over 8 bases. Germline CDR1 and CDR2: MNHNY and SVGAGI (reference sequence). The J segment lost 9 bases and the V segment lost 5 bases, leaving 18 bases of the junction unmatched. This CDR3 is built from 17 residues. This chain's CDR3 is CASSGFSGQERGRPQHF. The CDR3 region has the DNA TGTGCCAGCAGTGGGTTTTCGGGACAGGAGAGGGGGCGGCCCCAGCATTTT.

The chain joins TRBV28 to TRBJ2-1; D is ambiguous. V lost 6 bases to trimming and J lost 9 bases, with 18 bases between them. Per the germline V gene, CDR1 is MDHEN and CDR2 is SYDVKM. CDR3 length equals 14 residues. In DNA, the CDR3 is TGTGCCAGCAGCGAACCGGCGGCCATCACTGAGCAGTTCTTC. It codes for CASSEPAAITEQFF.

This clonotype was seen a handful of times. The chain joins TRBV7-8 to TRBJ2-3; no clear D gene. V lost 1 base and J lost 2, with 4 bases in between. The CDR3 sequence is 13 residues long. CDR1 SGHVS and CDR2 FQNEAQ come from the germline V gene. As DNA, the CDR3 is TGTGCCAGCAGCTTAGATGACACAGATACGCAGTATTTT. Translated: CASSLDDTDTQYF.

In its sample, this clonotype was seen once. At one end, the junction sequence differs from germline, possibly due to a read error. This chain joins TRBV7-4 and TRBJ1-6; D perhaps matches TRBD1 (5 bases). Germline assignment: CDR1 SGHVT and CDR2 SQSDAQ. The CDR3 runs to 14 residues. The CDR3: CASSVGQDYSPHHF. The CDR3 nucleotides are TGTGCCAGCAGCGTGGGGCAGGATTATTCACCCCACCACTTT.

This clonotype was counted between two and nine times. As DNA, the CDR3 is TGTGCAACAGGAGAACAACTCAATCAGCCCCAGCATTTT. Amino acids: CATGEQLNQPQHF. J is TRBJ1-5 and V is TRBV19; perhaps TRBD1 as D (5 bases). Germline V CDR1 and CDR2: LNHDA, SQIVND (reference sequence). This CDR3 is built from 13 residues.

The chain has TRBV27 and TRBJ1-1; no firm D call. In germline, CDR1 is MNHEY, CDR2 SMNVEV (reference sequence). The CDR3 loop spans 14 amino acids. Trimming pared 7 bases from V and 1 base from J, leaving 13 bases between. The CDR3 DNA is TGTGCCAGCACCCAAACTTGGGGGAACACTGAAGCTTTCTTT. It yields the protein CASTQTWGNTEAFF.